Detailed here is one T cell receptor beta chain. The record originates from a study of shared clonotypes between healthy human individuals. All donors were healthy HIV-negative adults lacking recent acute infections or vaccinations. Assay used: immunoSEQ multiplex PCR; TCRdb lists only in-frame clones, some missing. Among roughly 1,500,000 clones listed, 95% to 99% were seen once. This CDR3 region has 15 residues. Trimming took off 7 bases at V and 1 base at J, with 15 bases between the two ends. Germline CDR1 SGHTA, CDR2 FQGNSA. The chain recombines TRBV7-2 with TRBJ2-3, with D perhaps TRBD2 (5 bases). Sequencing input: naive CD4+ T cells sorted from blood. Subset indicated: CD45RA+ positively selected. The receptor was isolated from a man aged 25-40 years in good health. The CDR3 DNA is TGTGCCAGCACCCCCCGCGGGCTTGGCACAGATACGCAGTATTTT. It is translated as CASTPRGLGTDTQYF.